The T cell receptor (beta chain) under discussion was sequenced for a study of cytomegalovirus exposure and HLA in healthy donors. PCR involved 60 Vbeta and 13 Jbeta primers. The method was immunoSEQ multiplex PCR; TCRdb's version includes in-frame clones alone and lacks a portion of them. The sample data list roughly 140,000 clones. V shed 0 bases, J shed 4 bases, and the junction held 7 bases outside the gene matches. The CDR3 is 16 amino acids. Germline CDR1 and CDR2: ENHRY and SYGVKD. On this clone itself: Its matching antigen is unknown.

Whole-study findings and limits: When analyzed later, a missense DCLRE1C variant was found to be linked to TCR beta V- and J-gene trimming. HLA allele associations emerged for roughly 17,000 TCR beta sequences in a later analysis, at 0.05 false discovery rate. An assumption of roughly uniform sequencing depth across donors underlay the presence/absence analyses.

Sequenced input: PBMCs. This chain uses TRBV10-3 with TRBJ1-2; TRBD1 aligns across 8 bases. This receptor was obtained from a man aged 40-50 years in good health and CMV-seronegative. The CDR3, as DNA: TGTGCCATCAGTGAGTCGGGGACAGGAGCAATCTATGGCTACACCTTC. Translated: CAISESGTGAIYGYTF.